The rows below give T cell receptor beta chains drawn from one sample of a study of blood T cell repertoires in COVID-19. Assay used: immunoSEQ multiplex PCR; TCRdb lists only in-frame clones, some missing. The repertoire holds under 300,000 clones, about nine tenths seen once, with just over 7% in the top ten. Sequences were obtained from peripheral blood. The receptors here all came from a man in his fifties or sixties who had recovered from COVID-19. Each CDR3 is given with its conserved first and last residue. The D gene is left open where the match is weak. A row's size may be missing; if present it is once, few, many or a size class.

J,D,V,size,CDR3,DNA
TRBJ2-3,-,TRBV5-4,-,CASSLESTSTDTQYF,TGTGCCAGCAGCTTGGAATCAACTAGCACAGATACGCAGTATTTT
TRBJ1-6,TRBD1,TRBV5-1,-,CASSSTGSDYNSPLHF,TGCGCCAGCAGCTCGACAGGGTCTGACTATAATTCACCCCTCCACTTT
TRBJ2-1,TRBD1,TRBV2,once,CASREQGATYNEQFF,TGTGCCAGCAGGGAACAGGGGGCCACCTACAATGAGCAGTTCTTC
TRBJ1-6,TRBD1,TRBV10-3,few,CAIRGQLNSPLHF,TGTGCCATCAGGGGACAGCTTAATTCACCCCTCCACTTT
TRBJ2-2,-,TRBV18,-,CASSRNRETTGELFF,TGTGCCAGCTCACGAAACAGGGAGACCACCGGGGAGCTGTTTTTT
TRBJ2-1,TRBD2,TRBV15,-,CASRWTSGGSEQFF,TGTGCCAGCCGTTGGACTAGCGGGGGGAGTGAGCAGTTCTTC
TRBJ2-7,TRBD1,TRBV6-5,-,CASSIGTGQTYEQYF,TGTGCCAGCAGCATAGGGACAGGACAGACCTACGAGCAGTACTTC
TRBJ1-2,-,TRBV30,-,CAWSSYQGPGGYTF,TGTGCCTGGAGTTCCTACCAGGGGCCGGGCGGCTACACCTTC
TRBJ2-3,-,TRBV2,-,CASNPTSSGDTQYF,TGTGCCAGCAACCCGACAAGCAGCGGCGATACGCAGTATTTT
TRBJ1-6,-,TRBV15,-,CATSRVSAGGLHF,TGTGCCACCAGCAGAGTGAGCGCGGGGGGCCTCCACTTT
TRBJ2-3,-,TRBV11-2,-,CASSQRASGQYF,TGTGCCAGCAGCCAGAGGGCTTCCGGGCAGTATTTT
TRBJ1-6,-,TRBV5-1,-,CASSDSAGLGSYNSPLHF,TGCGCCAGCAGCGATTCGGCAGGCTTAGGCTCCTATAATTCACCCCTCCACTTT
TRBJ2-5,-,TRBV7-9,-,CASSLDPTGRQETQYF,TGTGCCAGCAGCTTAGACCCGACAGGCCGCCAAGAGACCCAGTACTTC
TRBJ2-1,-,TRBV7-2,few,CASSTQAENSYNEQFF,TGTGCCAGCAGCACACAAGCGGAGAACTCCTACAATGAGCAGTTCTTC
TRBJ1-3,TRBD1,TRBV25-1,-,CASSEGQSSGNTIYF,TGTGCCAGCAGTGAGGGACAGAGCTCTGGAAACACCATATATTTT
TRBJ2-1,TRBD1,TRBV24-1,-,CATGGTGNYNEQFF,TGTGCCACCGGAGGGACAGGGAACTACAATGAGCAGTTCTTC
TRBJ1-5,TRBD1,TRBV28,-,CASTPERGTGINQPQHF,TGTGCCAGCACCCCAGAGCGGGGGACAGGGATCAATCAGCCCCAGCATTTT
TRBJ1-5,TRBD1,TRBV6-6,once,CASILDRPGEPQHF,TGTGCCAGCATCTTGGACAGGCCCGGGGAGCCCCAGCATTTT
TRBJ2-5,-,TRBV18,-,CASSPQVQETQYF,TGTGCCAGCTCACCGCAGGTCCAAGAGACCCAGTACTTC
TRBJ2-7,-,TRBV6-5,-,CASSYEPVANYEQYF,TGTGCCAGCAGTTACGAGCCAGTAGCCAACTACGAGCAGTACTTC
TRBJ2-5,-,TRBV5-1,-,CASSLDISNQETQYF,TGCGCCAGCAGCTTGGACATTTCAAACCAAGAGACCCAGTACTTC
TRBJ2-3,-,TRBV10-3,-,CAIKLTASTDTQYF,TGTGCCATCAAATTGACAGCTAGCACAGATACGCAGTATTTT
TRBJ1-4,TRBD1,TRBV4-1,-,CASSQLGQGNEKLFF,TGCGCCAGCAGCCAGCTGGGACAGGGTAATGAAAAACTGTTTTTT
TRBJ2-1,TRBD1,TRBV4-1,-,CASSRQPGQGYNEQFF,TGCGCCAGCAGCCGACAACCGGGACAGGGCTACAATGAGCAGTTCTTC
TRBJ2-5,TRBD1,TRBV18,-,CASSRGQEKLETQYF,TGTGCCAGCTCACGGGGACAGGAGAAGTTAGAGACCCAGTACTTC
TRBJ1-4,TRBD1,TRBV6-1,few,CASSDLRGNGEKLFF,TGTGCCAGCAGTGATCTCAGGGGGAATGGCGAAAAACTGTTTTTT
TRBJ1-1,TRBD1,TRBV6-6,-,CASSITGGTEAFF,TGTGCCAGCAGTATTACAGGGGGCACTGAAGCTTTCTTT
TRBJ2-1,TRBD2,TRBV11-2,-,CASSSRLAGVTYNEQFF,TGTGCCAGCAGCTCCCGACTAGCGGGGGTAACCTACAATGAGCAGTTCTTC
TRBJ2-1,TRBD2,TRBV6-5,-,CASSYSGLAYNEQFF,TGTGCCAGCAGTTACTCCGGACTAGCTTACAATGAGCAGTTCTTC
TRBJ2-1,TRBD2,TRBV29-1,-,CSVDKRGGTEQFF,TGCAGCGTTGACAAGCGGGGGGGTACTGAGCAGTTCTTC
TRBJ2-5,TRBD2,TRBV14,-,CASSVRGGLRETQYF,TGTGCCAGCAGCGTCCGCGGGGGGCTGAGGGAGACCCAGTACTTC
TRBJ1-5,-,TRBV4-1,few,CASSSTTSEGQPQHF,TGCGCCAGCAGCTCTACTACTAGTGAAGGTCAGCCCCAGCATTTT
TRBJ2-6,-,TRBV19,-,CASSSSSGANVLTF,TGTGCCAGTAGTTCGAGTTCCGGGGCCAACGTCCTGACTTTC
TRBJ1-2,-,TRBV28,-,CASSLQGTYGYTF,TGTGCCAGCAGTTTACAGGGGACCTATGGCTACACCTTC
TRBJ1-4,-,TRBV11-2,-,CASSVRGKWNEKLFF,TGTGCCAGCAGTGTACGGGGGAAGTGGAATGAAAAACTGTTTTTT
TRBJ2-2,TRBD1,TRBV2,-,CASRTGGAGTGELFF,TGTGCCAGCAGAACAGGGGGCGCCGGCACCGGGGAGCTGTTTTTT
TRBJ2-3,-,TRBV10-1,-,CASRTGPTETDTQYF,TGCGCCAGTCGAACAGGACCAACCGAAACAGATACGCAGTATTTT
TRBJ2-7,-,TRBV7-8,-,CASSLGGSGVYEQYF,TGTGCCAGCAGCTTAGGGGGTAGCGGAGTCTACGAGCAGTACTTC
TRBJ1-1,-,TRBV12-3/TRBV12-4,-,CASSLKGAEAFF,TGTGCCAGCAGTTTGAAGGGGGCTGAAGCTTTCTTT
TRBJ1-5,TRBD1,TRBV19,-,CASSTRTGRFFQPQHF,TGTGCCAGTAGTACGCGGACAGGACGTTTCTTTCAGCCCCAGCATTTT
TRBJ2-1,TRBD1,TRBV25-1,-,CASSRDRGGNEQFF,TGTGCCAGCAGTCGGGACAGGGGTGGGAATGAGCAGTTCTTC
TRBJ1-3,TRBD1,TRBV9,-,CASSVARGRGNTIYF,TGTGCCAGCAGCGTTGCAAGGGGGCGGGGAAACACCATATATTTT
TRBJ1-3,-,TRBV30,few,CAWSLAVTVNTIYF,TGTGCCTGGAGTTTAGCTGTGACGGTGAACACCATATATTTT
TRBJ1-5,-,TRBV6-1,medium-sized,CASSERQENQPQHF,TGTGCCAGCAGTGAAAGACAGGAGAATCAGCCCCAGCATTTT
TRBJ1-5,-,TRBV28,-,CASSLRGARDQPQHF,TGTGCCAGCAGCCTCCGGGGGGCGAGGGATCAGCCCCAGCATTTT
TRBJ1-2,-,TRBV5-1,few,CASSLVTGVIGYTF,TGCGCCAGCAGCTTGGTAACAGGTGTAATCGGCTACACCTTC
TRBJ2-1,TRBD2,TRBV11-3,-,CASSLDSGVYNEQFF,TGTGCCAGCAGCTTAGACAGCGGGGTATACAATGAGCAGTTCTTC
TRBJ2-1,TRBD2,TRBV3-1/TRBV3-2,-,CASSQYSGGRYNEQFF,TGTGCCAGCAGCCAGTATAGCGGGGGCCGGTACAATGAGCAGTTCTTC
TRBJ1-6,TRBD1,TRBV28,-,CASSPFRGLGSPLHF,TGTGCCAGCAGCCCCTTTAGGGGGCTCGGTTCACCCCTCCACTTT
TRBJ2-1,TRBD2,TRBV6-2/TRBV6-3,-,CASSPLGLAGNNEQFF,TGTGCCAGCAGCCCTTTGGGGCTAGCGGGGAACAATGAGCAGTTCTTC
TRBJ1-6,TRBD1,TRBV5-6,-,CASSMGQGSGSPLHF,TGTGCCAGCAGCATGGGACAGGGGAGCGGATCACCCCTCCACTTT
TRBJ2-1,-,TRBV6-5,-,CASIGRSGLNEQFF,TGTGCCAGCATTGGCCGAAGCGGATTAAATGAGCAGTTCTTC